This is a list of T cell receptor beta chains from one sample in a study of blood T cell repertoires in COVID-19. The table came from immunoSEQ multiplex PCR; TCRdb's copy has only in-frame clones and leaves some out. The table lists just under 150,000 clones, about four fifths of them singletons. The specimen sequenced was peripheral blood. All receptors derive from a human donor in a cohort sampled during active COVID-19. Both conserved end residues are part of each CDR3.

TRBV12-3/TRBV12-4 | CASSLRDSPGTF
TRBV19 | CASSPGWGSTTDTQYF
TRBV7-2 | CASSLRSGANLGETQYF
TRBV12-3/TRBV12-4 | CASSFGRDTEAFF
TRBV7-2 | CASSLTPGGEAFF
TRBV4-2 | CASSHTRDSGDTEAFF
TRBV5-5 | CASSRTVNTEAFF
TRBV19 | CASKAGDNQPQHF
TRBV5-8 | CASSRSGGVGNQPQHF
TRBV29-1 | CSVADTNGETQYF
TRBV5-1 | CASSLAGKGDEKLFF
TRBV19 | CATRDRDRANYGYTF
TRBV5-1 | CASSWDRRSPLHF
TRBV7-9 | CASSLVLAATNF
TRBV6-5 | CASSWTNTEAFF
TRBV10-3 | CAISEGGGLKNGYTF
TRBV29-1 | CSVDTGVNTEAFF
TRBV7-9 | CASSLTGTGGFVFRETQYF
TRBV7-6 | CASSGPGQGQETQYF
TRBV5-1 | CASSEQGTVGTEAFF
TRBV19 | CASGTSGAGTGELFF
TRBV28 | CASSLWGLAGGVSSTDTQYF
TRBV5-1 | CASSLDRKASEQFF
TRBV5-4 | CASSLWAGGGSTDTQYF
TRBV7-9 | CASSPRGGSYEQYF
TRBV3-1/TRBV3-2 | CASSQIGGTEAFF
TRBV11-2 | CASSPTVDTQYF
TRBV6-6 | CASSYSGPLDEQFF
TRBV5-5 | CASSFSTRSGSGQPQHF
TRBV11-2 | CASSLVGSEQYF
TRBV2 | CASRGDRFDGNTIYF
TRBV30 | CAGDRGETQYF
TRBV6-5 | CASSYGQTYEQYF
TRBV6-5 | CASSNPGVVSYEQYF
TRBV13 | CASSFYSGKAFF
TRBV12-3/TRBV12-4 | CASSLPPGSGYTF
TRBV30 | CAGDRGTSDTQYF
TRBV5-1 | CASSTDRGGNSPLHF
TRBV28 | CASTQNYGYTF
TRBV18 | CASSPGPGNTIYF
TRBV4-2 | CASSTPEIAEAFF
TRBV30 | CAWSVPPGQGVPSGANVLTF
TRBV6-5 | CASSLYTGGDYGYTF
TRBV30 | CAWSPGFQPQHF
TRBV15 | CATSREGGAQTKETQYF
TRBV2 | CASRQGGETQYF
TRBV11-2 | CASSPTGGELFF